This TCR beta chain was profiled in a study of T cell responses to AZD1222 COVID-19 vaccine. Whole-study results and caveats: Reports say nearly half of spike-specific TCRs go after unmutated variant regions. Receipt of two AZD1222 doses was followed by a rise in Spike-specific TCR breadth and depth. Clonal diversity may have been underestimated, and the donors were mostly white British, with more females than males.

V lost 2 bases, J lost 1 base, and 12 bases lay in between. Germline V gene data show CDR1 as GTSNPN and CDR2 as SVGIG (reference sequence). The CDR3 has 14 amino acids. A note on this clone: The antigen is not known.

The data were produced by immunoSEQ multiplex PCR, yet TCRdb's version contains in-frame clones alone and is incomplete. The table lists 130,000 to 150,000 clones, under 95% of them singletons. This sequence was found in an adult in good health. The chain is built from TRBV30 and TRBJ2-7, with D perhaps assigned TRBD1 or TRBD2 (7 bases each). The sample here was peripheral blood, taken on day 0 of MenACWY control vaccination. The CDR3 here is CAWSRQGGSYEQYF. The CDR3 nucleotides are TGTGCCTGGAGTCGGCAGGGGGGGTCCTACGAGCAGTACTTC.